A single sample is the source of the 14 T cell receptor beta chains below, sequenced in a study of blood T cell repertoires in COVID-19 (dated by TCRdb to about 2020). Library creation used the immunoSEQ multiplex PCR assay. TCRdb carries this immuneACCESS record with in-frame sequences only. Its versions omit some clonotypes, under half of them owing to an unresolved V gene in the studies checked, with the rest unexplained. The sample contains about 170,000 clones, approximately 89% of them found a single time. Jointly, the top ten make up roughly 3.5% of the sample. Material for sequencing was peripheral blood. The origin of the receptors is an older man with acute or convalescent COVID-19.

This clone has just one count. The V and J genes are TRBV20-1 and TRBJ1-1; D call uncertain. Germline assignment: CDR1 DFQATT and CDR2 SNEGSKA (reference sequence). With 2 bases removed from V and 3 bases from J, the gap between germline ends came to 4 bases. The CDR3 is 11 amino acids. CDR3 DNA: TGCAGTGCTAGAACTGACACTGAAGCTTTCTTT. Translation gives CSARTDTEAFF.

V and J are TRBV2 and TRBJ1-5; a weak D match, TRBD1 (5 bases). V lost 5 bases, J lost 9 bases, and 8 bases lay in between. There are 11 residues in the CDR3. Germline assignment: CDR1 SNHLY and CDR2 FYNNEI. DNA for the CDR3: TGTGCCAGCAGTCCGGGGGGGCCCCAGCATTTT. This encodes CASSPGGPQHF.

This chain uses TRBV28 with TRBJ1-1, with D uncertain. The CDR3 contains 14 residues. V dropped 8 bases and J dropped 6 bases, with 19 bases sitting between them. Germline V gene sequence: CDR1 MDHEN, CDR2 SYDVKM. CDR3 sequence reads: CASFGTTYYAEAFF. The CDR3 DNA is TGTGCCAGCTTTGGCACGACTTATTACGCTGAAGCTTTCTTT.

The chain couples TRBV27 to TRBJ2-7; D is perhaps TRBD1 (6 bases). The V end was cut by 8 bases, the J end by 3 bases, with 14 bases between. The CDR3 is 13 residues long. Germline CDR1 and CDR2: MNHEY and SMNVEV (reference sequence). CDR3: CASRRDTNYEQYF. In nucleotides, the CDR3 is TGTGCCAGCCGACGGGACACCAACTACGAGCAGTACTTC.

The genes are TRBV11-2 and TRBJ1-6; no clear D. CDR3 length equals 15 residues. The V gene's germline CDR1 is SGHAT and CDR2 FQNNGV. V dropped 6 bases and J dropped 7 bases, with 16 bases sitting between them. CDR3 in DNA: TGTGCCAGCAGTCCGGGGATGGTCGGGAATTCACCCCTCCACTTT. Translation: CASSPGMVGNSPLHF.

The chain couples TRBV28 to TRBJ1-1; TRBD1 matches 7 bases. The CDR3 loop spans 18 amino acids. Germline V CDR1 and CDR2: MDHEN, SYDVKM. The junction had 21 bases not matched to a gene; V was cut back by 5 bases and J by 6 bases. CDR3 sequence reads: CASSREGAGGERDAEAFF. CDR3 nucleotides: TGTGCCAGCAGTCGGGAGGGGGCAGGTGGGGAGCGGGACGCTGAAGCTTTCTTT.

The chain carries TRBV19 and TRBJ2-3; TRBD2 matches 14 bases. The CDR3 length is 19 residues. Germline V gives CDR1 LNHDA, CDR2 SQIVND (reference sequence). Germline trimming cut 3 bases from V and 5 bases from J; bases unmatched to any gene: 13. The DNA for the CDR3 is TGTGCCAGTAGTATGTTCAGGGGTACGGGACTAGCGGGGGAAGATACGCAGTATTTT. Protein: CASSMFRGTGLAGEDTQYF.

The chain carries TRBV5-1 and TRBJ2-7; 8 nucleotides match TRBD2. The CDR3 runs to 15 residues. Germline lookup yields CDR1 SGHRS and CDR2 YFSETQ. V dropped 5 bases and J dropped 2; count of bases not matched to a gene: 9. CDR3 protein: CASSRTSGQTYEQYF. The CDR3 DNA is TGCGCCAGCAGTCGAACTAGCGGTCAGACCTACGAGCAGTACTTC. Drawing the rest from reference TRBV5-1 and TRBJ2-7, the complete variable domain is KAGVTQTPRYLIKTRGQQVTLSCSPISGHRSVSWYQQTPGQGLQFLFEYFSETQRNKGNFPGRFSGRQFSNSRSEMNVSTLELGDSALYLCASSRTSGQTYEQYFGPGTRLTVT.

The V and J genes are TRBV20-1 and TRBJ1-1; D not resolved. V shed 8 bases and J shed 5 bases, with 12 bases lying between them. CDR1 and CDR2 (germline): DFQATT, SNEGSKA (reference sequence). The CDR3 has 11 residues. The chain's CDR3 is CSRSRGTEAFF. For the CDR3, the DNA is TGCAGTCGTAGTCGGGGTACTGAAGCTTTCTTT.

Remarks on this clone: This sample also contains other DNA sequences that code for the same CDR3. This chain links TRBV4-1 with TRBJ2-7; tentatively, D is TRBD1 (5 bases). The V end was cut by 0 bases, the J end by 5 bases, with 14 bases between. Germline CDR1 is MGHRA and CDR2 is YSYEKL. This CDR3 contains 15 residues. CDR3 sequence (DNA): TGCGCCAGCAGCCAAGATATCCCCAGGGTAAACGAGCAGTACTTC. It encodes CASSQDIPRVNEQYF.

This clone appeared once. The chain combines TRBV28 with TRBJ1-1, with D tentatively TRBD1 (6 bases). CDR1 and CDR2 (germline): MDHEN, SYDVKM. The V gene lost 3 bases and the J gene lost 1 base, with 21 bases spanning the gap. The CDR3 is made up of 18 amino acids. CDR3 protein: CASSFISGSGQPNTEAFF. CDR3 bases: TGTGCCAGCAGTTTTATATCCGGGTCCGGACAGCCGAACACTGAAGCTTTCTTT.

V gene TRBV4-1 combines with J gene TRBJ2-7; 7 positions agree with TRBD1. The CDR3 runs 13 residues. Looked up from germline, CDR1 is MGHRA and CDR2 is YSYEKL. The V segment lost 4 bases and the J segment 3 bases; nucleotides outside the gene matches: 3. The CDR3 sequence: CASSRDSYYEQYF. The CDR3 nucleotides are TGCGCCAGCAGCCGGGACAGTTACTACGAGCAGTACTTC.

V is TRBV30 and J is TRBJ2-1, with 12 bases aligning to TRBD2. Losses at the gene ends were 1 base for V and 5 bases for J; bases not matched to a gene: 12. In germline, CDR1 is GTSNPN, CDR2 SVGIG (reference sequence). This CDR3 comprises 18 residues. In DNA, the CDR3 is TGTGCCTGGAGTGGACTAGCGGGGGACCATCCAACAAACAATGAGCAGTTCTTC. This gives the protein CAWSGLAGDHPTNNEQFF.

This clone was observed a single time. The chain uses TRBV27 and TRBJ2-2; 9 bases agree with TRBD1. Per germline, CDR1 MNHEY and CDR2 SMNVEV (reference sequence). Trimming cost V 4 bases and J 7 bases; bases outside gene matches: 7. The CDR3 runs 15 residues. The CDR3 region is CASSSWTGDIGELFF. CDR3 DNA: TGTGCCAGCAGTTCGTGGACAGGGGATATCGGGGAGCTGTTTTTT.